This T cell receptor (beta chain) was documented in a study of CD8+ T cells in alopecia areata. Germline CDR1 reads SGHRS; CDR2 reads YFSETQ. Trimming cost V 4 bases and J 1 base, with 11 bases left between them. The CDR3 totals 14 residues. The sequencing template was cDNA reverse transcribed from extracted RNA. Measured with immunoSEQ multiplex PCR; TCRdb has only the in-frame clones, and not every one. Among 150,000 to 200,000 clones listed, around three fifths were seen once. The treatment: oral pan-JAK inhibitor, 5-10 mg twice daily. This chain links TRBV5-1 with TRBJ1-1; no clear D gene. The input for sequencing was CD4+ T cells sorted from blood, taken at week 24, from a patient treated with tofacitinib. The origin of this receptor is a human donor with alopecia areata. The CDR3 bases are TGCGCCAGCAGCAACGGGATCGGGAACACTGAAGCTTTCTTT. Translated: CASSNGIGNTEAFF.